The following is a TCR beta chain sequence with its context. Its antigen is unidentified. The method was immunoSEQ multiplex PCR; TCRdb's version includes in-frame clones alone and lacks a portion of them. This table has 130,000 or so clones, about 90% appearing once. This specimen comes from a study of T cell responses to AZD1222 COVID-19 vaccine. Study-wide results and caveats: Vaccination with two AZD1222 doses was followed by a rise in Spike-specific TCR breadth and depth.

There are 12 residues in the CDR3. Trimming cost V 11 bases and J 7 bases, with 12 bases left between them. Looked up from germline, CDR1 is SNHLY and CDR2 is FYNNEI. The source of this sequence is an adult who received the AZD1222 COVID-19 vaccine. This chain connects TRBV2 to TRBJ1-6; the D gene is possibly TRBD1 (6 bases). Specimen: peripheral blood, collected 28 days after the second AZD1222 dose. This CDR3 is CAGGLVNSPLHF. CDR3 nucleotides: TGTGCCGGGGGGCTGGTGAATTCACCCCTCCACTTT. The complete variable domain, with remaining parts taken from reference TRBV2 and TRBJ1-6, reads EPEVTQTPSHQVTQMGQEVILRCVPISNHLYFYWYRQILGQKVEFLVSFYNNEISEKSEIFDDQFSVERPDGSNFTLKIRSTKLEDSAMYFCAGGLVNSPLHFGNGTRLTVT.